A selection of T cell receptor beta chains follows, all from one sample in a study of blood T cell repertoires in COVID-19. The data were produced by immunoSEQ multiplex PCR, yet TCRdb's version contains in-frame clones alone and is incomplete. The repertoire holds 190,000 or so clones, with 70% to 90% as singletons. Sequencing used peripheral blood. The receptors derive from a woman of 80 years or more with acute or convalescent COVID-19. CDR3s leave out the opening cysteine and the closing phenylalanine or tryptophan. The order of the fields is V gene, CDR3 protein.

TRBV4-2	ASSPGLGDYEQY
TRBV12-5	ASGFSAPGNTIY
TRBV27	ASSIRSPLGNYGYT
TRBV14	ASSQDAGSGANVLT
TRBV5-1	ASSLVLRDQETQY
TRBV5-8	ASTWEWALNTEAF
TRBV6-1	ASSELSRNPGAEAF
TRBV6-5	ASSAQGGTEAF
TRBV7-9	ASSLSGIGNTIY
TRBV7-8	ASSRQVRELF
TRBV4-1	ASSTQPTAGTSSYNEQF
TRBV6-2/TRBV6-3	ASSWGGGANVLT
TRBV4-3	ASSQEKSAEAF
TRBV7-2	ASSSPSFVETQY
TRBV5-8	ASSPSYNEQF
TRBV29-1	SVYGQGAHEQY
TRBV20-1	SASVRETQY
TRBV11-3	ASSPRGNTEAF
TRBV27	ASSRYRDPYEQY
TRBV18	ASSSDRVETQY
TRBV4-3	ASSQDLTSQGYT
TRBV5-1	ASSLGQNTGELF
TRBV10-3	AISESGGWQY
TRBV7-2	ASSHSSGGQYNEQF
TRBV5-1	ASSLDPPRGEQY
TRBV12-5	ASGLHEDYGYT
TRBV7-9	ASSLSLGPLH
TRBV3-1/TRBV3-2	ASSEGQGTF
TRBV5-4	ASSFPGQGPYEQY
TRBV3-1/TRBV3-2	ASSQAHNEKLF
TRBV5-1	ASSFQGYEQY
TRBV18	ASSPPSHSYEQY
TRBV13	ASSRRLAGGYGNIQY
TRBV11-2	ASRDRVVGGYT
TRBV7-9	ASSLAGTGTQETQY
TRBV24-1	ATSDSGDHYGYT
TRBV7-9	ASSLAEPSEQY
TRBV4-1	ASSPRGVADSYNEQF
TRBV21-1	ASPRKNSPLH
TRBV28	ASSPQGQANYGYT
TRBV11-2	ASSVQGPNTEAF